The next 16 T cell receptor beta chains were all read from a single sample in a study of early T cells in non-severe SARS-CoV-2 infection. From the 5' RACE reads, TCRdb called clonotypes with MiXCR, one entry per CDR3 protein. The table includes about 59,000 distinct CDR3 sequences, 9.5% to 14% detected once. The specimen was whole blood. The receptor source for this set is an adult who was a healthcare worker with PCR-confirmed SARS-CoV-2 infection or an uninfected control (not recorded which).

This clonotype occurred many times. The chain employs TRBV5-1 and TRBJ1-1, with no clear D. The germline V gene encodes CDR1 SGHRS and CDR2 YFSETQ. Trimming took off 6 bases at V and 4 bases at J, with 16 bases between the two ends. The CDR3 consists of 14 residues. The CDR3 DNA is TGCGCCAGCACTTTGGCGGGAACGGGCACTGAAGCTTTCTTT. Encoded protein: CASTLAGTGTEAFF.

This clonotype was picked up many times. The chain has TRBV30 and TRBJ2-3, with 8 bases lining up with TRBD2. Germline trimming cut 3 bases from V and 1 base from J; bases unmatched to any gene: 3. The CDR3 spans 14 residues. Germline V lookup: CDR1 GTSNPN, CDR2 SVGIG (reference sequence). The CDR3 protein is CAWRIAGRTDTQYF. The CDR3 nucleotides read TGTGCCTGGAGAATAGCGGGGCGCACAGATACGCAGTATTTT.

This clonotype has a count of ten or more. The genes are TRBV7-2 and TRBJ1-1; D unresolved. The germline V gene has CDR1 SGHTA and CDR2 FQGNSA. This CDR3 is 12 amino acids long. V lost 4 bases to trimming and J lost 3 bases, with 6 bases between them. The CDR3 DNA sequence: TGTGCCAGCAGCTCAGACTACACTGAAGCTTTCTTT. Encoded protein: CASSSDYTEAFF. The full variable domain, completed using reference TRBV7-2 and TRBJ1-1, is GAGVSQSPSNKVTEKGKDVELRCDPISGHTALYWYRQSLGQGLEFLIYFQGNSAPDKSGLPSDRFSAERTGGSVSTLTIQRTQQEDSAVYLCASSSDYTEAFFGQGTRLTVV.

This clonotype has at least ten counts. CDR3 region: CASSFQDYRQETQYF. The CDR3 DNA sequence: TGTGCCAGCAGCTTCCAGGACTACCGACAAGAGACCCAGTACTTC. This rearrangement joins TRBV7-2 to TRBJ2-5; tentatively, D is TRBD2 (6 bases). V was cut by 3 bases and J by 2 bases, with 13 bases left in between. The CDR3 length is 15 residues. Germline V gene sequence: CDR1 SGHTA, CDR2 FQGNSA.

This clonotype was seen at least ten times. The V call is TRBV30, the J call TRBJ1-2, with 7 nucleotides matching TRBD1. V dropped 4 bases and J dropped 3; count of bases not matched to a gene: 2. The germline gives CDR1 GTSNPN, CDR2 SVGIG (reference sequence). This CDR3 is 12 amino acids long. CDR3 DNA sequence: TGTGCCTGGACAGGGGGGGACTATGGCTACACCTTC. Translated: CAWTGGDYGYTF.

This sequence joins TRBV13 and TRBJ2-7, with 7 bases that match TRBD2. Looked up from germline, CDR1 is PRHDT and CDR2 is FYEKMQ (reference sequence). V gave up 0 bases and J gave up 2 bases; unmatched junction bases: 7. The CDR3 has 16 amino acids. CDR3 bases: TGTGCCAGCAGCTTAGGCGACGGCGGGGGAGCCTACGAGCAGTACTTC. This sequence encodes CASSLGDGGGAYEQYF.

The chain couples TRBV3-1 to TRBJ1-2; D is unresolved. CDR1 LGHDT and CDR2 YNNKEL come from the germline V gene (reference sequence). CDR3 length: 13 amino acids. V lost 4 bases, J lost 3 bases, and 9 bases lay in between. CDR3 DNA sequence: TGTGCCAGCAGCCCAGGACGAGACTATGGCTACACCTTC. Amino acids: CASSPGRDYGYTF.

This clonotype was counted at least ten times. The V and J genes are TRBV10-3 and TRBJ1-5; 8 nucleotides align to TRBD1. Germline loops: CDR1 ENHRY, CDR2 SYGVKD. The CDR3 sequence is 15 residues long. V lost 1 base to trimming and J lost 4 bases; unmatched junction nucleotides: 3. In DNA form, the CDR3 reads TGTGCCATCAGTGAGTTGGGACAGGATAATCAGCCCCAGCATTTT. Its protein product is CAISELGQDNQPQHF.

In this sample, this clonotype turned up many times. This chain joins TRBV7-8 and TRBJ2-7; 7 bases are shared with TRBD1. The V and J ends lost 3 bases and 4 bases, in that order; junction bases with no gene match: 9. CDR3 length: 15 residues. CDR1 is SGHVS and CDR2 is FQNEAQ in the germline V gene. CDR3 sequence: CASSFPQGKAYEQYF. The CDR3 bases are TGTGCCAGCAGCTTTCCACAGGGGAAGGCATACGAGCAGTACTTC.

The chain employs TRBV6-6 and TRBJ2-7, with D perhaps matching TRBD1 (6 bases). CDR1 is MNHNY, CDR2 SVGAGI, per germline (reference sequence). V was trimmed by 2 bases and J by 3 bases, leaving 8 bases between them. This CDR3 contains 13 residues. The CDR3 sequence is CASSYGRGYEQYF. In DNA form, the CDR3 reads TGTGCCAGCAGTTACGGCAGGGGCTACGAGCAGTACTTC.

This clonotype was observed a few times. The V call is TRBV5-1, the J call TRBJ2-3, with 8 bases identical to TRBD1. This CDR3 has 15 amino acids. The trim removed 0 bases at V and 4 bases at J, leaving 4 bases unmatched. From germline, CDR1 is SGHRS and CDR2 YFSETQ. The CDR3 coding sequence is TGCGCCAGCAGCTTGGGACAGGGGTGGGCAGATACGCAGTATTTT. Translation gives CASSLGQGWADTQYF. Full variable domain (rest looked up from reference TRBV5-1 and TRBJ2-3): KAGVTQTPRYLIKTRGQQVTLSCSPISGHRSVSWYQQTPGQGLQFLFEYFSETQRNKGNFPGRFSGRQFSNSRSEMNVSTLELGDSALYLCASSLGQGWADTQYFGPGTRLTVL.

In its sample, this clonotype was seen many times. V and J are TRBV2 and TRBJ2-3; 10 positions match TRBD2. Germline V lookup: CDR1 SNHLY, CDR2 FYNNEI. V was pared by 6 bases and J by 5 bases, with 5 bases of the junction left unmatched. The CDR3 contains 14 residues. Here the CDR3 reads CASRLAGGLDTQYF. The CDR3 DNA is TGTGCCAGCAGATTAGCGGGGGGACTAGATACGCAGTATTTT.

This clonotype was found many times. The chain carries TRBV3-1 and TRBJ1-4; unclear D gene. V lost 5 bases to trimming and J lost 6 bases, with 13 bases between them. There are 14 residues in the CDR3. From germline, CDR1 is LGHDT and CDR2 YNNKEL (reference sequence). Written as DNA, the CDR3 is TGTGCCAGCAGCAGGACCGAGAGGGATGAAAAACTGTTTTTT. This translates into CASSRTERDEKLFF.

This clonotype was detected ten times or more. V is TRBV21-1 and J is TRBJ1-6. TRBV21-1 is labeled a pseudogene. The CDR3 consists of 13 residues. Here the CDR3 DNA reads TGTGCCAGCAGCGGATCAGAATGGTCACCCCTCCACTTT. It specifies CASSGSEWSPLHF.

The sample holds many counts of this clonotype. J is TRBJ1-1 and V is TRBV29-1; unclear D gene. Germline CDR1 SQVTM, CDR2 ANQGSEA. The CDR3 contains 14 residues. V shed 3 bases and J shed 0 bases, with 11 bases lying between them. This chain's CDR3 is CSVDEGLMNTEAFF. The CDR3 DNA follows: TGCAGCGTTGATGAGGGCCTCATGAACACTGAAGCTTTCTTT.

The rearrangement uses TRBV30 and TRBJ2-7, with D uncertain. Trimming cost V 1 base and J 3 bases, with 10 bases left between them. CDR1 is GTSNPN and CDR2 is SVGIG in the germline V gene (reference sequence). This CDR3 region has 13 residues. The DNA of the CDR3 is TGTGCCTGGAGTGAGGGCAGAGTCTACGAGCAGTACTTC. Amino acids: CAWSEGRVYEQYF.